The 27 T cell receptor beta chains in this list originate from one sample, sequenced in a study of post-analysis software for immune sequencing data (dated by TCRdb to about 2015). Overall study results and their limits: Four or five TRBV segments, including TRBV5-6, TRBV5-1 and TRBV20-1, were significantly more frequent in patients than controls.

What these receptors recognize is not known. The method was PCR. These reads were obtained on an Illumina HiSeq 2500. To reduce PCR and sequencing biases, unique molecular identifiers were built into the TCR beta cDNA libraries. TCRdb reanalyzed the raw reads on its own, using fastp at Q25 for trimming and MiXCR for clone calling, and kept in-frame beta chains. Each record represents a unique CDR3 protein, reported with the most common genes and DNA among its rows. The sample contains approximately 770,000 distinct CDR3 sequences, about 45% of them found a single time. Of the sample, 4.9% is held by the ten largest clones. Sequenced sample: blood. These receptors were collected from a girl aged 5 to 17 with multiple sclerosis.

There are a few counts of this clonotype. This chain uses TRBV12-3 or TRBV12-4 with TRBJ2-1, with D perhaps matching TRBD1 (5 bases). The CDR3 covers 14 residues. The germline V and J ends were trimmed by 5 bases and 7 bases, with 15 bases remaining between them. CDR3 amino acids: CASSESGFGNEQFF. CDR3 bases: TGTGCCAGCAGTGAGTCAGGGTTTGGAAATGAGCAGTTCTTC.

This clonotype was observed a handful of times. The CDR3 bases are TGTGCCAGCACAGTTCTAGGTGAAAAACTGTTTTTT. This encodes CASTVLGEKLFF. J is TRBJ1-4 and V is TRBV6-6; D unresolved. Germline CDR1 reads MNHNY; CDR2 reads SVGAGI (reference sequence). There are 12 residues in the CDR3. The V end lost 7 bases, the J end lost 7 bases, and 10 bases lay between the germline ends.

V and J are TRBV29-1 and TRBJ1-2, with D perhaps matching TRBD1 (5 bases). The ends were cut back, 7 bases at V and 3 bases at J, with 18 bases in the middle. The V gene's germline CDR1 is SQVTM and CDR2 ANQGSEA. The CDR3 has 14 residues. CDR3 in amino acids: CSGSGDLADYGYTF. The CDR3, as DNA: TGCAGCGGTAGCGGGGACCTGGCGGACTATGGCTACACCTTC.

This clonotype showed up many times. V gene TRBV6-1 combines with J gene TRBJ2-7; D not resolved. The V and J ends lost 0 bases and 1 base respectively, with 19 bases between them. The V gene's germline CDR1 is MNHNS and CDR2 SASEGT. The CDR3 consists of 18 residues. As DNA, the CDR3 is TGTGCCAGCAGTGAAGCCGGCAGGCCACTCCTAAGTTCCTACGAGCAGTACTTC. Amino acids: CASSEAGRPLLSSYEQYF.

This clonotype came up once. A junction boundary mismatches the germline segment, possibly from a read error. The rearrangement joins TRBV6-1 to TRBJ2-3; TRBD2 agrees at 8 bases. CDR3 length equals 15 residues. Per germline, CDR1 MNHNS and CDR2 SASEGT. CDR3 DNA sequence: TGTACCAGCAGAAGCGGGAGAGCTGGGTCAGATACGCAGTATTTT. Translation gives CTSRSGRAGSDTQYF.

The chain has TRBV29-1 and TRBJ1-1, with 7 bases aligning to TRBD1. The CDR3 has 14 residues. The V segment lost 3 bases and the J segment 5 bases; nucleotides outside the gene matches: 9. Germline CDR1 reads SQVTM; CDR2 reads ANQGSEA. CDR3 in DNA: TGCAGCGTTGAGTCCCGACAGGGCCGTACTGAAGCTTTCTTT. This sequence encodes CSVESRQGRTEAFF.

In its sample, this clonotype was seen once. The genes are TRBV6-5 and TRBJ2-5; D is ambiguous. The J call may be incorrect, as the DNA end agrees better with TRBJ2-7. Germline V CDR1 and CDR2: MNHEY, SVGAGI. The CDR3 covers 13 residues. The CDR3, as DNA: TGTGCCAGCAGTTACGTTAGGGATGGCGAGCAGTACTTC. It is translated as CASSYVRDGEQYF.

This clonotype was observed a handful of times. The J gene is TRBJ2-7, the V gene TRBV29-1, with D perhaps TRBD1 (5 bases). V was clipped by 7 bases and J by 3 bases, with 19 bases between them. Per germline, CDR1 SQVTM and CDR2 ANQGSEA. This CDR3 has 14 amino acids. The CDR3 bases are TGCAGCGCCGAACTTTCCGGACAAAACTACGAGCAGTACTTC. Its translation is CSAELSGQNYEQYF.

This clonotype was seen a few times. The J gene is TRBJ2-7, the V gene TRBV12-3 or TRBV12-4; TRBD1 agrees at 7 bases. The ends lost 8 bases at V and 3 bases at J; junction bases unmatched: 7. The CDR3 spans 13 residues. This CDR3 reads CASGGQVYYEQYF. CDR3 nucleotide sequence: TGTGCCAGCGGAGGACAGGTGTACTACGAGCAGTACTTC.

The chain links TRBV6-2 or TRBV6-3 to TRBJ2-1; D not certain. Trimming shortened V by 5 bases and J by 0 bases, and 14 bases separated the two germline ends. Germline values: CDR1 MNHEY, CDR2 SVGEGT. The CDR3 contains 16 residues. DNA of the CDR3: TGTGCCAGCAGTACCCTGGTGGGGTCCTCCTACAATGAGCAGTTCTTC. It translates to CASSTLVGSSYNEQFF.

The rearrangement joins TRBV3-1 to TRBJ2-7; D is possibly TRBD2 (6 bases). There are 12 residues in the CDR3. Per germline, CDR1 LGHDT and CDR2 YNNKEL (reference sequence). V lost 1 base and J 8 bases, leaving 9 bases between the germline ends. Here the CDR3 DNA reads TGTGCCAGCAGCCAAGGGCGGGAACAGCAGTACTTC. Translating gives CASSQGREQQYF.

The chain carries TRBV27 and TRBJ1-2, with 9 bases identical to TRBD1. The CDR3 runs 14 residues. Per germline, CDR1 MNHEY and CDR2 SMNVEV (reference sequence). Trimming cost V 5 bases and J 8 bases; bases outside gene matches: 9. This CDR3 reads CASSPTGGAEGYTF. Written as DNA, the CDR3 is TGTGCCAGCAGTCCTACAGGGGGCGCTGAGGGCTACACCTTC.

This clonotype was found a few times. V gene TRBV6-2 or TRBV6-3 combines with J gene TRBJ1-2; D is uncertain. The CDR3 is made up of 14 amino acids. V was pared by 5 bases and J by 8 bases, with 18 bases between. Germline V gene lookup returns CDR1 MNHEY and CDR2 SVGEGT. The CDR3 sequence is CASSGWSGAEGYTF. The DNA for the CDR3 is TGTGCCAGCAGTGGCTGGAGTGGTGCAGAGGGCTACACCTTC.

This sequence joins TRBV15 and TRBJ1-5; no definite D call. V was trimmed by 3 bases and J by 3 bases, leaving 15 bases between them. Per the germline V gene, CDR1 is LNHNV and CDR2 is YYDKDF (reference sequence). The length of the CDR3 is 16 residues. The CDR3 here is CATSSLAQLNNQPQHF. DNA of the CDR3: TGTGCCACCAGCAGTTTAGCCCAACTAAACAATCAGCCCCAGCATTTT.

V is TRBV28 and J is TRBJ1-2; possible D gene TRBD1, 5 bases. The germline V gene encodes CDR1 MDHEN and CDR2 SYDVKM. The CDR3 runs 13 residues. Trimming cost V 2 bases and J 6 bases, with 10 bases left between them. CDR3 in amino acids: CASSLQGYDGYTF. The CDR3 bases are TGTGCCAGCAGTTTACAGGGTTACGATGGCTACACCTTC.

V is TRBV5-1 and J is TRBJ2-7, with D perhaps TRBD1 (5 bases). The CDR3 runs to 14 residues. Trimming took off 1 base at V and 6 bases at J, with 14 bases between the two ends. Germline lookup yields CDR1 SGHRS and CDR2 YFSETQ. The CDR3 nucleotides read TGCGCCAGCAGCTTGAGGACACAGTCTTCCGAGCAGTACTTC. Amino acids: CASSLRTQSSEQYF.

With respect to this clonotype: The junction departs from germline at one end; a sequencing error may be responsible. CDR3 coding DNA: TGTGTCAGCAGCTTAGCTGGAATAGCGGACTACGAGCAGTACTTC. Its translation is CVSSLAGIADYEQYF. V gene TRBV7-2 combines with J gene TRBJ2-4; perhaps TRBD2 as D (6 bases). The DNA matches TRBJ2-7 better at its end, which makes the J call doubtful. The CDR3 loop spans 15 amino acids. Looked up from germline, CDR1 is SGHTA and CDR2 is FQGNSA.

This clonotype was seen only a few times. V is TRBV4-3 and J is TRBJ2-7, with a tentative D call TRBD2 (5 bases). V lost 4 bases and J lost 2, with 15 bases in between. Germline CDR1 reads LGHNA; CDR2 reads YSLEER. The CDR3 length is 15 residues. The CDR3 sequence is CASSLRSGPPYEQYF. The CDR3 nucleotides read TGCGCCAGCAGCCTAAGAAGCGGACCCCCCTACGAGCAGTACTTC.

The CDR3 nucleotides read TGTGCCAGCGGACTAGGACCCTACGAGCAGTACTTC. This translates into CASGLGPYEQYF. This chain connects TRBV7-9 to TRBJ2-7; 7 bases align to TRBD2. Per the germline V gene, CDR1 is SEHNR and CDR2 is FQNEAQ (reference sequence). The CDR3 runs to 12 residues. The V segment lost 8 bases and the J segment 2 bases; nucleotides outside the gene matches: 3.

This clonotype was seen a few times. The V call is TRBV9, the J call TRBJ2-5; D may correspond to TRBD1 or TRBD2 (6 bases each). Germline assignment: CDR1 SGDLS and CDR2 YYNGEE. This CDR3 spans 14 amino acids. V lost 0 bases, J lost 11 bases, and 17 bases lay in between. As DNA, the CDR3 is TGTGCCAGCAGCGTAGCTCAGGGGCGGGGAGAGCAGTACTTC. Translated, it gives CASSVAQGRGEQYF. The whole variable domain, remainder taken from reference TRBV9 and TRBJ2-5, is DSGVTQTPKHLITATGQRVTLRCSPRSGDLSVYWYQQSLDQGLQFLIQYYNGEERAKGNILERFSAQQFPDLHSELNLSSLELGDSALYFCASSVAQGRGEQYFGPGTRLLVL.

This clonotype has a handful of counts. V usage is TRBV7-8 and J usage is TRBJ2-6, with D maybe TRBD1 (6 bases). V dropped 1 base and J dropped 0 bases, with 16 bases sitting between them. The CDR3 extends over 19 amino acids. Germline V gene sequence: CDR1 SGHVS, CDR2 FQNEAQ. CDR3 residues: CASSLGGQGRPSGANVLTF. The CDR3 DNA reads TGTGCCAGCAGCTTAGGGGGGCAGGGAAGGCCCTCTGGGGCCAACGTCCTGACTTTC.

This clonotype came up once. This rearrangement joins TRBV3-1 to TRBJ2-1, with D perhaps TRBD1 or TRBD2 (6 bases each). Germline CDR1 reads LGHDT; CDR2 reads YNNKEL (reference sequence). Trimming took 3 bases from V and 0 from J, leaving 15 bases between them. This CDR3 has 17 residues. The CDR3 DNA reads TGTGCCAGCAGCCATCATACAGGGACTCTCTCCTACAATGAGCAGTTCTTC. This gives the protein CASSHHTGTLSYNEQFF.

The J gene is TRBJ2-4, the V gene TRBV9, with a possible D match to TRBD2 (5 bases). The length of the CDR3 is 14 residues. Trimming cost V 2 bases and J 2 bases, with 8 bases left between them. Germline values: CDR1 SGDLS, CDR2 YYNGEE. CDR3 loop: CASSVGVTKNIQYF. The DNA for the CDR3 is TGTGCCAGCAGCGTGGGAGTTACCAAAAACATTCAGTACTTC.

This clonotype has a handful of counts. The V gene is TRBV25-1, the J gene TRBJ1-1; D is unclear. Trimming took 9 bases from V and 0 from J, leaving 11 bases between them. The germline V gene has CDR1 MGHDK and CDR2 SYGVNS. The CDR3 totals 13 residues. Written as DNA, the CDR3 is TGTGCCAGTACGGGGTACATGAACACTGAAGCTTTCTTT. It is translated as CASTGYMNTEAFF.

This clonotype was observed many times. The chain uses TRBV7-2 and TRBJ2-7; TRBD2 matches at 10 bases. Trimming removed 4 bases from V and 2 bases from J; junction bases left unmatched: 2. The V gene's germline CDR1 is SGHTA and CDR2 FQGNSA. CDR3 length equals 14 residues. This CDR3 is CASSSLAGTYEQYF. Written as DNA, the CDR3 is TGTGCCAGCAGCTCACTAGCGGGAACCTACGAGCAGTACTTC.

This clonotype was seen only a few times. The chain joins TRBV3-1 to TRBJ2-5; no reliable D call. Germline CDR1 reads LGHDT; CDR2 reads YNNKEL (reference sequence). V gave up 0 bases and J gave up 5 bases, with 7 bases separating them. This CDR3 is 13 amino acids long. The CDR3 protein is CASSQEVRETQYF. Here the CDR3 DNA reads TGTGCCAGCAGCCAAGAGGTACGGGAGACCCAGTACTTC.

The chain employs TRBV29-1 and TRBJ2-5; D is perhaps TRBD2 (6 bases). Germline V CDR1 and CDR2: SQVTM, ANQGSEA. Trimming took 2 bases from V and 5 from J, leaving 12 bases between them. This CDR3 is 13 amino acids long. The CDR3 region has the DNA TGCAGCGTTGAAATGGAGGGACCCGAGACCCAGTACTTC. Translation: CSVEMEGPETQYF.